This T cell receptor (beta chain) was identified in a study of blood T cell repertoires in COVID-19. Background on the study: Collection of acute and convalescent COVID-19 samples took place in the United States, Italy and Spain.

The repertoire was sequenced with immunoSEQ multiplex PCR; TCRdb's copy has only in-frame clones and lacks some. Among 180,000 or so clones listed, about 85% were seen once. The clonotype comes from a woman in her 30s with active or convalescent COVID-19. Sequencing was carried out using peripheral blood.

CDR3 in DNA: TGTGCCAGTAGTGTCTCTTATAATGCGGATACGCAGTATTTT. This gives the protein CASSVSYNADTQYF. The chain couples TRBV19 to TRBJ2-3; no definite D call. The length of the CDR3 is 14 residues. Deletions cut 5 bases from V and 6 bases from J, with 15 bases between. Per germline, CDR1 LNHDA and CDR2 SQIVND (reference sequence).